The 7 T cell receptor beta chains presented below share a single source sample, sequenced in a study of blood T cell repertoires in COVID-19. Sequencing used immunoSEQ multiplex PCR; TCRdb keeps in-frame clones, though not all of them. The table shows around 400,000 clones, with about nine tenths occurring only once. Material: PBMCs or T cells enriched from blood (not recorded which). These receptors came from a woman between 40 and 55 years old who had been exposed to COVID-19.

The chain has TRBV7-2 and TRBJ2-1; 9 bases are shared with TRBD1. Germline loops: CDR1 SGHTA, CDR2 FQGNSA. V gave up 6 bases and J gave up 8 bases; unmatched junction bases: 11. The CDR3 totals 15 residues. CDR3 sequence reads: CASRLTGQGRDEQFF. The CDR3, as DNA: TGTGCCAGCAGACTCACGGGACAGGGCCGTGATGAGCAGTTCTTC.

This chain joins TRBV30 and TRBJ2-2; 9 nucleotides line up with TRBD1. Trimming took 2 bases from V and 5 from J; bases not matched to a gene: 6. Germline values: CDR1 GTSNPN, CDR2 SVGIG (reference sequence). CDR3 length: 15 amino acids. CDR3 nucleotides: TGTGCCTGGAGTTCCACCGGGACAGGGACCGGGGAGCTGTTTTTT. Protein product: CAWSSTGTGTGELFF.

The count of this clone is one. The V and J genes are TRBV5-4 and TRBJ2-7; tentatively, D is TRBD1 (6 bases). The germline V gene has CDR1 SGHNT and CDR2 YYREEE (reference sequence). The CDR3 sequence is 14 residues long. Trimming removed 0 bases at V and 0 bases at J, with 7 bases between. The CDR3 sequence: CASSLDRASYEQYF. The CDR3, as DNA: TGTGCCAGCAGCTTGGACAGGGCCTCCTACGAGCAGTACTTC. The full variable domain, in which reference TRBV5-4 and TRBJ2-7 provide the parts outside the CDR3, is ETGVTQSPTHLIKTRGQQVTLRCSSQSGHNTVSWYQQALGQGPQFIFQYYREEENGRGNFPPRFSGLQFPNYSSELNVNALELDDSALYLCASSLDRASYEQYFGPGTRLTVT.

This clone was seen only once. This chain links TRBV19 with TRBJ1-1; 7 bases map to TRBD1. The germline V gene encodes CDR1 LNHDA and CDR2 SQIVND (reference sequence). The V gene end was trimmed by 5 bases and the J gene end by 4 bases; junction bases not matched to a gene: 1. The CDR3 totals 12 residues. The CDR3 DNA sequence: TGTGCCAGTAGTTCAGGGGGCACTGAAGCTTTCTTT. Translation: CASSSGGTEAFF.

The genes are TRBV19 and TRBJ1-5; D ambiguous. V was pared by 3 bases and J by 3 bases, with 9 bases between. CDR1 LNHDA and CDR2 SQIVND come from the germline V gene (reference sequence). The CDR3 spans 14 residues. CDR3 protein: CASSIYEANQPQHF. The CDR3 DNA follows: TGTGCCAGTAGTATTTACGAGGCCAATCAGCCCCAGCATTTT.

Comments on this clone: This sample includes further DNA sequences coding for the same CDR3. DNA for the CDR3: TGTGCCAGCAGCCTAGGACTGAATGAAAAACTGTTTTTT. Translated: CASSLGLNEKLFF. The chain uses TRBV11-2 and TRBJ1-4, with no clear D. Germline V gene data show CDR1 as SGHAT and CDR2 as FQNNGV. The CDR3 is 13 amino acids. V lost 5 bases to trimming and J lost 5 bases, with 9 bases between them.

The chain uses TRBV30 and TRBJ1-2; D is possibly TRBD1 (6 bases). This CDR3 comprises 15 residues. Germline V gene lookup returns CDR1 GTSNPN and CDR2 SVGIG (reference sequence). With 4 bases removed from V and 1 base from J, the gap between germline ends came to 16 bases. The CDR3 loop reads CAWTSGQTFNYGYTF. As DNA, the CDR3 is TGTGCCTGGACCTCCGGACAGACCTTTAACTATGGCTACACCTTC. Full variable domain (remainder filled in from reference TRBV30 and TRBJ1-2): SQTIHQWPATLVQPVGSPLSLECTVEGTSNPNLYWYRQAAGRGLQLLFYSVGIGQISSEVPQNLSASRPQDRQFILSSKKLLLSDSGFYLCAWTSGQTFNYGYTFGSGTRLTVV.